The 29 T cell receptor beta chains below come from one sample, sequenced in a study of blood T cell repertoires in COVID-19. TCRdb's table, derived via immunoSEQ multiplex PCR, lists solely in-frame clones and lacks some. The sample has about 330,000 clones; more than 70% are singletons. Sequenced material: peripheral blood. The receptors were gathered from a woman aged 50 to 65 with acute or convalescent COVID-19.

The V and J genes are TRBV14 and TRBJ1-1; maybe TRBD1 (5 bases). Trimming removed 5 bases from V and 10 bases from J, with 11 bases in between. Germline CDR1 is SGHDN and CDR2 is FVKESK. The CDR3 is 11 amino acids. The CDR3 DNA follows: TGTGCCAGCAGCGCGGGGGGATCAGCTTTCTTT. Its protein product is CASSAGGSAFF.

This clone was detected a few times. The CDR3 sequence is CASSLGGQGAYNEQFF. CDR3 DNA: TGTGCCAGCAGCTTAGGCGGACAGGGGGCCTACAATGAGCAGTTCTTC. The rearrangement uses TRBV7-9 and TRBJ2-1; TRBD1 agrees at 10 bases. Looked up from germline, CDR1 is SEHNR and CDR2 is FQNEAQ (reference sequence). J was trimmed by 2 bases and V by 1 base; bases with no gene match: 2. The CDR3 loop spans 16 amino acids.

The chain uses TRBV6-1 and TRBJ1-5, with a possible D match to TRBD1 (5 bases). The germline V and J ends were trimmed by 0 bases and 7 bases, with 7 bases remaining between them. The germline gives CDR1 MNHNS, CDR2 SASEGT. The CDR3 extends over 13 amino acids. The CDR3 DNA sequence: TGTGCCAGCAGTGAAGCCAGGGCCCAGCCCCAGCATTTT. This encodes CASSEARAQPQHF.

The chain combines TRBV6-5 with TRBJ1-1; TRBD1 matches at 8 bases. V gave up 6 bases and J gave up 3 bases; unmatched junction bases: 6. The germline gives CDR1 MNHEY, CDR2 SVGAGI. CDR3 length equals 14 residues. CDR3 in DNA: TGTGCCAGCAGCATTACGACAGGGGACACTGAAGCTTTCTTT. Its translation: CASSITTGDTEAFF.

The genes are TRBV6-5 and TRBJ2-2; D possibly corresponds to TRBD2 (6 bases). Germline V gives CDR1 MNHEY, CDR2 SVGAGI. V lost 7 bases and J lost 5, with 14 bases in between. The CDR3 totals 14 residues. CDR3 nucleotide sequence: TGTGCCAGCACCTGGGACTCCGGGACCGGGGAGCTGTTTTTT. Residues: CASTWDSGTGELFF.

V and J are TRBV30 and TRBJ2-2; TRBD1 matches 8 bases. With V trimmed by 6 bases and J by 5 bases, 8 bases remained unmatched. The CDR3 loop spans 14 amino acids. Germline V CDR1 and CDR2: GTSNPN, SVGIG (reference sequence). The CDR3 spells CACSYRGETGELFF. The CDR3 DNA sequence: TGTGCCTGCTCTTACAGGGGGGAGACCGGGGAGCTGTTTTTT.

The chain uses TRBV19 and TRBJ1-3, with no clear D. In germline, CDR1 is LNHDA, CDR2 SQIVND (reference sequence). V was cut by 4 bases and J by 4 bases, with 14 bases left in between. This CDR3 is built from 15 residues. The CDR3 sequence: CASSTRWSRGNTIYF. CDR3 DNA sequence: TGTGCCAGTAGTACCCGGTGGAGTAGGGGAAACACCATATATTTT.

There are a few counts of this clone. The gene calls are TRBV6-1 and TRBJ2-3; a possible D gene is TRBD1 (5 bases). CDR1 MNHNS and CDR2 SASEGT come from the germline V gene. The CDR3 consists of 13 residues. Trimming pared 3 bases from V and 6 bases from J, leaving 10 bases between. CDR3 coding DNA: TGTGCCAGCAGTGAGGCAGGGCGGGATACGCAGTATTTT. This sequence encodes CASSEAGRDTQYF.

This chain connects TRBV7-2 to TRBJ2-5; 12 bases map to TRBD2. Germline V gives CDR1 SGHTA, CDR2 FQGNSA. There are 15 residues in the CDR3. V lost 5 bases and J lost 5; bases outside the gene matches: 6. CDR3 sequence reads: CASSLPTSGSETQYF. Here the CDR3 DNA reads TGTGCCAGCAGCCTCCCGACTAGCGGGAGTGAGACCCAGTACTTC.

The gene calls are TRBV4-3 and TRBJ1-1, with TRBD1 identical over 10 bases. V was pared by 5 bases and J by 4 bases, with 1 base of the junction left unmatched. This CDR3 region has 13 residues. Germline CDR1 reads LGHNA; CDR2 reads YSLEER. The CDR3 region is CASSWDRGTEAFF. The CDR3 DNA follows: TGCGCCAGCAGCTGGGACAGGGGCACTGAAGCTTTCTTT.

This sequence joins TRBV12-5 and TRBJ2-2; D perhaps matches TRBD2 (5 bases). The V gene's germline CDR1 is LGHNT and CDR2 FRNRAP. The ends were cut back, 10 bases at V and 1 base at J, with 10 bases in the middle. CDR3 length: 13 residues. DNA for the CDR3: TGTGCTACCGGGGAAGGGAACACCGGGGAGCTGTTTTTT. Translating gives CATGEGNTGELFF. The complete variable domain, with remaining parts taken from reference TRBV12-5 and TRBJ2-2, reads DARVTQTPRHKVTEMGQEVTMRCQPILGHNTVFWYRQTMMQGLELLAYFRNRAPLDDSGMPKDRFSAEMPDATLATLKIQPSEPRDSAVYFCATGEGNTGELFFGEGSRLTVL.

This clone was counted a single time. The chain combines TRBV5-1 with TRBJ1-1, with 7 nucleotides matching TRBD1. The germline V gene has CDR1 SGHRS and CDR2 YFSETQ. J gave up 2 bases and V 1 base, and 8 bases lay outside the gene matches. The CDR3 has 16 residues. For the CDR3, the DNA is TGCGCCAGCAGCTTGTTGGCAGGGGGTTTAAACACTGAAGCTTTCTTT. It translates to CASSLLAGGLNTEAFF.

The CDR3 nucleotides read TGTGCCAGCAGTGACTCAGACAGGGGATGGGATACGCAGTATTTT. Amino acids: CASSDSDRGWDTQYF. The rearrangement links TRBV6-4 to TRBJ2-3, with TRBD1 matching 8 bases. Trimming cost V 0 bases and J 6 bases; bases outside gene matches: 5. The CDR3 runs to 15 residues. Germline assignment: CDR1 MRHNA and CDR2 SNTAGT.

This rearrangement joins TRBV5-1 to TRBJ2-1; 7 nucleotides agree with TRBD1. This CDR3 spans 16 amino acids. Unmatched junction bases numbered 6, after V lost 1 base and J lost 2 bases. CDR1 is SGHRS, CDR2 YFSETQ, per germline. Here the CDR3 DNA reads TGCGCCAGCAGCTTGTCCGGGACAGCAACCTACAATGAGCAGTTCTTC. Translated: CASSLSGTATYNEQFF.

Only a few counts were recorded for this clone. V and J are TRBV6-5 and TRBJ1-2; possibly TRBD1 for D (5 bases). The CDR3 consists of 14 residues. Germline CDR1 and CDR2: MNHEY and SVGAGI. Deletions cut 5 bases from V and 4 bases from J, with 14 bases between. CDR3 sequence reads: CASSLAGTVYGYTF. The CDR3 region has the DNA TGTGCCAGCAGTCTCGCGGGGACCGTCTATGGCTACACCTTC.

Only one count was recorded for this clone. CDR3 region: CASSARGQLNEQFF. CDR3 coding DNA: TGTGCCAGCAGTGCAAGGGGGCAGTTGAATGAGCAGTTCTTC. This chain connects TRBV2 to TRBJ2-1; TRBD1 agrees at 7 bases. CDR1 is SNHLY and CDR2 is FYNNEI in the germline V gene. The CDR3 covers 14 residues. The trim removed 4 bases at V and 7 bases at J, leaving 7 bases unmatched.

The V gene is TRBV13, the J gene TRBJ2-1; TRBD2 aligns across 7 bases. Unmatched junction bases numbered 9, after V lost 5 bases and J lost 5 bases. This CDR3 comprises 15 residues. CDR1 and CDR2 from the germline V gene are PRHDT and FYEKMQ (reference sequence). CDR3 coding DNA: TGTGCCAGCAGCCCCCGTGAGGGGACTAACAATGAGCAGTTCTTC. This encodes CASSPREGTNNEQFF. Full variable domain (rest looked up from reference TRBV13 and TRBJ2-1): AAGVIQSPRHLIKEKRETATLKCYPIPRHDTVYWYQQGPGQDPQFLISFYEKMQSDKGSIPDRFSAQQFSDYHSELNMSSLELGDSALYFCASSPREGTNNEQFFGPGTRLTVL.

This chain connects TRBV5-1 to TRBJ1-3, with D unresolved. V was shortened by 4 bases and J by 2 bases, with 16 bases between the two germline ends. Germline loops: CDR1 SGHRS, CDR2 YFSETQ. The CDR3 is 16 residues long. The DNA of the CDR3 is TGCGCCAGCAGCCCGGTCGGAGGTGGGACTGGAAACACCATATATTTT. The encoded protein is CASSPVGGGTGNTIYF.

In its sample, this clone was seen once. V is TRBV9 and J is TRBJ2-7; a possible D gene is TRBD1 (6 bases). The CDR3 runs to 13 residues. Germline V gives CDR1 SGDLS, CDR2 YYNGEE. The V and J ends lost 2 bases and 4 bases respectively, with 10 bases between them. The chain's CDR3 is CASSVRTEYEQYF. In DNA form, the CDR3 reads TGTGCCAGCAGCGTCCGGACAGAGTACGAGCAGTACTTC.

The chain employs TRBV30 and TRBJ1-2; D gene ambiguous. Trimming stripped 0 bases from V and 5 bases from J, with 13 bases between. CDR1 and CDR2 from the germline V gene are GTSNPN and SVGIG (reference sequence). CDR3 length: 14 residues. CDR3 nucleotide sequence: TGTGCCTGGAGTGTAGTCCCACATAAGTATGGCTACACCTTC. Protein sequence: CAWSVVPHKYGYTF.

This clone was observed a single time. The V and J genes are TRBV11-2 and TRBJ1-6; the match to TRBD1 covers 8 bases. The CDR3 covers 14 residues. Germline V gene sequence: CDR1 SGHAT, CDR2 FQNNGV. Unmatched junction bases numbered 5, after V lost 5 bases and J lost 8 bases. The chain's CDR3 is CASSPGTGYSPLHF. CDR3 coding DNA: TGTGCCAGCAGCCCCGGGACAGGATATTCACCCCTCCACTTT. The whole variable domain, filled in from reference TRBV11-2 and TRBJ1-6, reads EAGVAQSPRYKIIEKRQSVAFWCNPISGHATLYWYQQILGQGPKLLIQFQNNGVVDDSQLPKDRFSAERLKGVDSTLKIQPAKLEDSAVYLCASSPGTGYSPLHFGNGTRLTVT.

In this sample, this clone turned up a few times. V usage is TRBV11-2 and J usage is TRBJ1-4; 7 bases align to TRBD1. Trimming cost V 3 bases and J 4 bases; bases outside gene matches: 8. This CDR3 is 16 amino acids long. The germline V gene encodes CDR1 SGHAT and CDR2 FQNNGV. CDR3 amino acids: CASSFRVDRDNEKLFF. CDR3 sequence (DNA): TGTGCCAGCAGCTTTCGGGTAGACAGGGATAATGAAAAACTGTTTTTT. The whole variable domain, remainder taken from reference TRBV11-2 and TRBJ1-4, is EAGVAQSPRYKIIEKRQSVAFWCNPISGHATLYWYQQILGQGPKLLIQFQNNGVVDDSQLPKDRFSAERLKGVDSTLKIQPAKLEDSAVYLCASSFRVDRDNEKLFFGSGTQLSVL.

The rearrangement links TRBV3-1 (or the pseudogene TRBV3-2) to TRBJ1-1; D call uncertain. CDR1 is LGHDT and CDR2 is YNNKEL in the germline V gene (reference sequence). Between the trimmed V and J ends, which lost 1 base and 3 bases, there was a span of 9 bases. The CDR3 totals 14 residues. CDR3 sequence: CASSQAAGDTEAFF. The CDR3 DNA reads TGTGCCAGCAGCCAAGCAGCGGGAGACACTGAAGCTTTCTTT.

This chain links TRBV5-4 with TRBJ1-2, with 9 bases aligning to TRBD1. J gave up 4 bases and V 3 bases, and 13 bases lay outside the gene matches. This CDR3 is built from 17 residues. Per the germline V gene, CDR1 is SGHNT and CDR2 is YYREEE (reference sequence). The CDR3: CASSSTQTGGAGYGYTF. CDR3 in DNA: TGTGCCAGCAGCTCAACTCAAACAGGGGGCGCTGGCTATGGCTACACCTTC.

The gene calls are TRBV30 and TRBJ1-1; 8 nucleotides agree with TRBD1. The J segment lost 0 bases and the V segment lost 0 bases, leaving 3 bases of the junction unmatched. The germline gives CDR1 GTSNPN, CDR2 SVGIG (reference sequence). The CDR3 sequence is 15 residues long. Here the CDR3 DNA reads TGTGCCTGGAGTGTAGGCAGGGGGCTGAACACTGAAGCTTTCTTT. This gives the protein CAWSVGRGLNTEAFF.

The J gene is TRBJ1-1, the V gene TRBV30; 9 bases map to TRBD1. The germline gives CDR1 GTSNPN, CDR2 SVGIG (reference sequence). The J segment lost 10 bases and the V segment lost 0 bases, leaving 6 bases of the junction unmatched. The length of the CDR3 is 13 residues. CDR3 residues: CAWSVQGQGLAFF. The CDR3 nucleotides are TGTGCCTGGAGTGTACAGGGACAGGGATTAGCTTTCTTT.

This chain connects TRBV14 to TRBJ2-4; 7 bases map to TRBD2. The length of the CDR3 is 13 residues. Trimming took 3 bases from V and 8 from J; bases not matched to a gene: 4. The germline V gene encodes CDR1 SGHDN and CDR2 FVKESK. CDR3 nucleotides: TGTGCCAGCAGCCAGAGGGGAGGGGACATTCAGTACTTC. The encoded protein is CASSQRGGDIQYF.

The table lists this clone with a few counts. This chain uses TRBV6-4 with TRBJ1-2; a possible D gene is TRBD1 (5 bases). The CDR3 totals 13 residues. Germline V lookup: CDR1 MRHNA, CDR2 SNTAGT. V was clipped by 4 bases and J by 8 bases, with 14 bases between them. The DNA for the CDR3 is TGTGCCAGCAGTGGAGCAGGGTTGGGAGGCTACACCTTC. Translation gives CASSGAGLGGYTF.

This chain connects TRBV18 to TRBJ1-4; maybe TRBD1 (6 bases). Germline CDR1 reads KGHSH; CDR2 reads LQKENI. CDR3 length: 15 amino acids. Trimming took 0 bases from V and 8 from J, leaving 13 bases between them. In DNA, the CDR3 is TGTGCCAGCTCACCACCGGGGGCTGGGAGCGAAAAACTGTTTTTT. It encodes CASSPPGAGSEKLFF.